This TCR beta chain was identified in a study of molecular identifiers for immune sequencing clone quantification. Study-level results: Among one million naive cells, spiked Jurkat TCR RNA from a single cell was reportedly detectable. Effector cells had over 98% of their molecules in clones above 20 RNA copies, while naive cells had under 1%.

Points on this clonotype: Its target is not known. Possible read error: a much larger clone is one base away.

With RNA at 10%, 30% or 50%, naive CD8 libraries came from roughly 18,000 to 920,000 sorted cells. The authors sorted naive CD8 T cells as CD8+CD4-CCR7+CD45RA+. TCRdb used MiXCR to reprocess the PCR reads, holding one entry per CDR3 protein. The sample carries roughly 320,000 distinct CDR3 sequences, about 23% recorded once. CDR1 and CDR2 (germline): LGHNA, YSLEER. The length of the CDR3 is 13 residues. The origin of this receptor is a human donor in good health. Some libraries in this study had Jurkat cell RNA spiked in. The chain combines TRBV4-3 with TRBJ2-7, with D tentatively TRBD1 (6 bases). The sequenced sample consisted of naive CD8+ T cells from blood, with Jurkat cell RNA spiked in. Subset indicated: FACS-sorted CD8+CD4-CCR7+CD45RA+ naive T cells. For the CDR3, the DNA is TGCGCCGGCAGCCAAGAACAGGGCTGGGAGCAGTACTTC. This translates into CAGSQEQGWEQYF.